This TCR beta chain was captured in a study of CD8+ T cells in alopecia areata. On the study more broadly: Administration of oral tofacitinib to treated patients was at 5 to 10 mg twice daily. Notes on the study in general: Especially in alopecia totalis/universalis, lesional scalp showed greater clonality than normal scalp did. On tofacitinib, scalp and blood still held many of the expanded lesional clones.

Comment on this clone: What it recognizes is unknown.

This CDR3 is built from 13 residues. Treatment given: oral pan-JAK inhibitor, 5-10 mg twice daily. RNA, once extracted, was reverse transcribed into cDNA for use as the sequencing template. Clones were read by immunoSEQ multiplex PCR, and TCRdb kept only the in-frame ones, dropping some. The sample records 200,000 or so clones, roughly 64% being singletons. This receptor was identified in a human donor with alopecia areata. Sequences were derived from CD4+ T cells sorted from blood, sampled at week 24, from a patient treated with tofacitinib. V gene TRBV21-1 combines with J gene TRBJ2-1; the D segment call TRBD1 is taken from the table without a DNA check. TRBV21-1 is given as a pseudogene. The CDR3 sequence: CASRRQVYNEQFF. CDR3 DNA: TGTGCCAGCAGGCGACAGGTCTACAATGAGCAGTTCTTC.